This T cell receptor beta chain was identified in a study of cytomegalovirus exposure and HLA in healthy donors. Findings and limits, study-wide: Rare TCR sequences dominated, though some public TCRs recurred in many donors.

PCR involved 60 Vbeta and 13 Jbeta primers. Measured with immunoSEQ multiplex PCR; TCRdb has only the in-frame clones, and not every one. The repertoire table contains about 32,000 clones. V lost 4 bases to trimming and J lost 4 bases, with 8 bases between them. Germline V gene lookup returns CDR1 SGHDT and CDR2 YYEEEE. The CDR3 runs 12 residues. Concerning this clone itself: The antigen is not known.

J is TRBJ1-2 and V is TRBV5-6; D is perhaps TRBD1 (6 bases). This clonotype was sampled from a female donor in good health and CMV-seronegative. The sequenced sample was PBMCs. CDR3 sequence: CASSQDSYGYTF. The CDR3 coding sequence is TGTGCCAGCAGCCAGGACAGCTATGGCTACACCTTC. Full variable domain (rest looked up from reference TRBV5-6 and TRBJ1-2): DAGVTQSPTHLIKTRGQQVTLRCSPKSGHDTVSWYQQALGQGPQFIFQYYEEEERQRGNFPDRFSGHQFPNYSSELNVNALLLGDSALYLCASSQDSYGYTFGSGTRLTVV.